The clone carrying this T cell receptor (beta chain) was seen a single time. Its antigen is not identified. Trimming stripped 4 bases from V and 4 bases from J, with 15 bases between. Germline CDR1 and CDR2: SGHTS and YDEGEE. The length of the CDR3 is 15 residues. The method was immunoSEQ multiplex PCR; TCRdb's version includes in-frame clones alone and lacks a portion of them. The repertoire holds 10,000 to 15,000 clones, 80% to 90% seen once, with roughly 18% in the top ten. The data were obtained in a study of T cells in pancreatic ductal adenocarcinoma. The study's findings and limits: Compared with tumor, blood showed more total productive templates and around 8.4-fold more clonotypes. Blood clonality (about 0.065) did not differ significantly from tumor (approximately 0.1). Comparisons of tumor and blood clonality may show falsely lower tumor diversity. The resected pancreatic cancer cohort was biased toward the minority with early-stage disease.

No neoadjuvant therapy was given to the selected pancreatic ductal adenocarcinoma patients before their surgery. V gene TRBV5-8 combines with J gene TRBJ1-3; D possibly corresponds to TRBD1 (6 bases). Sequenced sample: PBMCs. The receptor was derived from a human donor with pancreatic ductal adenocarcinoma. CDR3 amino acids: CASSLWGASGNTIYF. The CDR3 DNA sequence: TGTGCCAGCAGCCTATGGGGGGCGTCGGGAAACACCATATATTTT.